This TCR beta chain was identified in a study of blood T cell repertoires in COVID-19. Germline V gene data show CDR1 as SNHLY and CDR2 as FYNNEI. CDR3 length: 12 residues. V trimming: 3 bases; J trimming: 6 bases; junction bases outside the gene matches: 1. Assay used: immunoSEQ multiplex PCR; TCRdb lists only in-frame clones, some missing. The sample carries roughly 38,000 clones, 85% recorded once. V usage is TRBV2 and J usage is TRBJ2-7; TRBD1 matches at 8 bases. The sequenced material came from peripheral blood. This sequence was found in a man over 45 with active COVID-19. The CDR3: CASSDTGGEQYF. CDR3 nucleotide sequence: TGTGCCAGCAGTGATACAGGGGGCGAGCAGTACTTC.